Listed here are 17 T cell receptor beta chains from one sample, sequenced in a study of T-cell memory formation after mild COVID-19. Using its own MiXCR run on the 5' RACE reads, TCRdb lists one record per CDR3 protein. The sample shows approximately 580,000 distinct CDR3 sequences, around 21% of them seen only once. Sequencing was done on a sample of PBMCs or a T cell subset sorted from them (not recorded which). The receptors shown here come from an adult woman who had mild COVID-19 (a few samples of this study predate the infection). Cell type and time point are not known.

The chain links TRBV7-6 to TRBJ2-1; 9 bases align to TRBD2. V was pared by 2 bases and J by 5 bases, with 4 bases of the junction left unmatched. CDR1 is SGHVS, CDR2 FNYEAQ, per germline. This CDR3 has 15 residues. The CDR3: CASSLRERGDNEQFF. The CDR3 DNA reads TGTGCCAGCAGCTTAAGGGAGCGGGGGGACAATGAGCAGTTCTTC.

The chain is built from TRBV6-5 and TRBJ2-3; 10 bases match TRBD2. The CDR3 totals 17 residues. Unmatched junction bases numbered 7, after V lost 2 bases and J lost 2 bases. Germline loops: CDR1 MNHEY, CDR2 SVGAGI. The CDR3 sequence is CASSYLGAGGVTDTQYF. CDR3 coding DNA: TGTGCCAGCAGTTACCTTGGAGCGGGAGGGGTCACAGATACGCAGTATTTT.

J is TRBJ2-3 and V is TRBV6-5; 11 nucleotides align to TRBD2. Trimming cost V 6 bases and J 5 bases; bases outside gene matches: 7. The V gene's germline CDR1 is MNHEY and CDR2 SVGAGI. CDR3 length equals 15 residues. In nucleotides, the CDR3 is TGTGCCAGCAGAGATAGCGGGGGGGCCGAAGATACGCAGTATTTT. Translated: CASRDSGGAEDTQYF.

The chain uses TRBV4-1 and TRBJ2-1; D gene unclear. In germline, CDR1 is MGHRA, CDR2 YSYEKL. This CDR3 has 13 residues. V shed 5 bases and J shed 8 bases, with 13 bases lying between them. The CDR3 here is CASSGNIRDEQFF. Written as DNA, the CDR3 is TGCGCCAGCAGCGGAAACATCCGCGATGAGCAGTTCTTC.

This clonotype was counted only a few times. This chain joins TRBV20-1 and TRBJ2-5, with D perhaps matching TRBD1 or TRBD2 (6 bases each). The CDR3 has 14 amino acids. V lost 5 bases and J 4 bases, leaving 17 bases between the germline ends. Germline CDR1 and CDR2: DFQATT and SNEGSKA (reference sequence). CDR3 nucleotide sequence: TGCAGTGCTGATAGGGGGGAGTTAGGAGAGACCCAGTACTTC. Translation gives CSADRGELGETQYF.

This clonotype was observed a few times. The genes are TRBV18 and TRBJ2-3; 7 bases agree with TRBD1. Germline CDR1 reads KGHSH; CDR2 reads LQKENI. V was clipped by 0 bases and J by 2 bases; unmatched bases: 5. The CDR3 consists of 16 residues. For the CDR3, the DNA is TGTGCCAGCTCACCACCAGACAGGGCCTACACAGATACGCAGTATTTT. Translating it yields CASSPPDRAYTDTQYF.

The CDR3 sequence: CASTYASGGYNEQFF. For the CDR3, the DNA is TGCGCCAGCACTTATGCCAGTGGAGGGTACAATGAGCAGTTCTTC. The chain joins TRBV5-1 to TRBJ2-1, with D maybe TRBD2 (6 bases). The CDR3 has 15 residues. Germline values: CDR1 SGHRS, CDR2 YFSETQ. The ends were cut back, 6 bases at V and 4 bases at J, with 17 bases in the middle.

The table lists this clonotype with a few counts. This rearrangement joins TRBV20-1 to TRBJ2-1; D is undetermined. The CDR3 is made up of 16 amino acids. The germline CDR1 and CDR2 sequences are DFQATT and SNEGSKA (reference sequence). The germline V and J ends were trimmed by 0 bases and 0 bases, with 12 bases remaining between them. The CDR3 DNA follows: TGCAGTGCTAGAGATCTCATGCGGAACTCCTACAATGAGCAGTTCTTC. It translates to CSARDLMRNSYNEQFF.

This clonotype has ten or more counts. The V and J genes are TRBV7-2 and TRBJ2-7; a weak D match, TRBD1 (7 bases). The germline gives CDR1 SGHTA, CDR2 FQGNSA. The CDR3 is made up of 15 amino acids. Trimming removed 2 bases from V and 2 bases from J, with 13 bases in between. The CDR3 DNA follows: TGTGCCAGCAGCTTACGCCGCGGGACAGCCTACGAGCAGTACTTC. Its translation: CASSLRRGTAYEQYF.

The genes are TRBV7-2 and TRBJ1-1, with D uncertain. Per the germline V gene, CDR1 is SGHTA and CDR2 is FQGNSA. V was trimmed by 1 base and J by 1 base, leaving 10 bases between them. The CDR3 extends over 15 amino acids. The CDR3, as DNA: TGTGCCAGCAGCTTAGAAGGATTCGGGAACACTGAAGCTTTCTTT. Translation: CASSLEGFGNTEAFF.

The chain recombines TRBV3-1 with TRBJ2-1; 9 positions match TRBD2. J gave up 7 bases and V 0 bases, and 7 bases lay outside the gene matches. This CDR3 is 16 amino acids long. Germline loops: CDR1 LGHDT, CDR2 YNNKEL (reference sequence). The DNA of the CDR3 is TGTGCCAGCAGCCAAGACTTACTAGCGGGTGATAATGAGCAGTTCTTC. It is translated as CASSQDLLAGDNEQFF.

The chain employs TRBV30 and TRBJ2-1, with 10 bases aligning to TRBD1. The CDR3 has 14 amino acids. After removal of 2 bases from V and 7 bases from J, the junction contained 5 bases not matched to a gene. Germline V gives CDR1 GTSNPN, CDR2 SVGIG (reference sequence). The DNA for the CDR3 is TGTGCCTGGAGTCGGACAGGGGGGAAAAATGAGCAGTTCTTC. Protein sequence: CAWSRTGGKNEQFF.

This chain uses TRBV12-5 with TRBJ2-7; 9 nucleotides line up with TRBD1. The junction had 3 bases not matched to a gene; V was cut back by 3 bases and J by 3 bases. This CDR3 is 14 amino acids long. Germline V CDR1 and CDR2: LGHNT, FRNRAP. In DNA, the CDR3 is TGTGCTAGTGGTTTTGGGACAGGGATCTACGAGCAGTACTTC. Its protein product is CASGFGTGIYEQYF.

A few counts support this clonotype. The DNA for the CDR3 is TGTGCCATCAGTTCCGCCGGGGGGAACACTGAAGCTTTCTTT. Translating it yields CAISSAGGNTEAFF. V usage is TRBV10-3 and J usage is TRBJ1-1; D possibly corresponds to TRBD1 (5 bases). The germline V gene encodes CDR1 ENHRY and CDR2 SYGVKD. CDR3 length equals 14 residues. V dropped 5 bases and J dropped 1 base, with 11 bases sitting between them.

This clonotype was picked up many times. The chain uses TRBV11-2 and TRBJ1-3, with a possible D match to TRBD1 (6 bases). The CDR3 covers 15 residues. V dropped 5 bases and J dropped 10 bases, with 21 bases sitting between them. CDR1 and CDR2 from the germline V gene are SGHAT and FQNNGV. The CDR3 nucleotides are TGTGCCAGCAGCCAAGGGGGATCCTCTAGGTTTACCATATATTTT. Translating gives CASSQGGSSRFTIYF. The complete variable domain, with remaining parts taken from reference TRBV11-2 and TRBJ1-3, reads EAGVAQSPRYKIIEKRQSVAFWCNPISGHATLYWYQQILGQGPKLLIQFQNNGVVDDSQLPKDRFSAERLKGVDSTLKIQPAKLEDSAVYLCASSQGGSSRFTIYFGEGSWLTVV.

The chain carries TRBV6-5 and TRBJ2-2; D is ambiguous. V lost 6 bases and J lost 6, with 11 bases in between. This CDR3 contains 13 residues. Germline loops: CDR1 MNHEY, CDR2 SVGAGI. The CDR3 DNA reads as TGTGCCAGCAGAAAAAGTGCGGCCGGGGAGCTGTTTTTT. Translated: CASRKSAAGELFF.

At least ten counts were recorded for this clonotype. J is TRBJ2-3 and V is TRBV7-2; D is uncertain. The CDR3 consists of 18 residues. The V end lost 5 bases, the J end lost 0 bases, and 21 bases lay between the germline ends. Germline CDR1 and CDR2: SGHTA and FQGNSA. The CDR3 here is CASSRLGIPGTSTDTQYF. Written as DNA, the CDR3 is TGTGCCAGCAGCCGATTGGGGATACCAGGAACTAGCACAGATACGCAGTATTTT.